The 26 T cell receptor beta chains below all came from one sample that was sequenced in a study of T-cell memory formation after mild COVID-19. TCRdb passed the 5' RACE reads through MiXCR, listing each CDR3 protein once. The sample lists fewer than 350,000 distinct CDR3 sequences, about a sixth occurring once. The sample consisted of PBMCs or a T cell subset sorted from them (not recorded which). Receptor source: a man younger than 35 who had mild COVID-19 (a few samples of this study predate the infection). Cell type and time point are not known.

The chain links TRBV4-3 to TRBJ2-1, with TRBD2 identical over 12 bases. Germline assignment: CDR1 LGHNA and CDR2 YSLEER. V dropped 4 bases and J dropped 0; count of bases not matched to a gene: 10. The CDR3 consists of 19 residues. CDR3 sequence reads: CASSPHPTSGGISYNEQFF. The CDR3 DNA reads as TGCGCCAGCAGCCCCCATCCGACTAGCGGGGGAATCTCCTACAATGAGCAGTTCTTC.

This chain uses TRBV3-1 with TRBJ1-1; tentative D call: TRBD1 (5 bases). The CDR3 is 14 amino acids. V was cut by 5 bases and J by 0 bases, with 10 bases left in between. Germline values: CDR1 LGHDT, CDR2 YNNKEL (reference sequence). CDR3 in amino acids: CASSSPTVNTEAFF. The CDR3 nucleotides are TGTGCCAGCAGCAGCCCGACAGTGAACACTGAAGCTTTCTTT.

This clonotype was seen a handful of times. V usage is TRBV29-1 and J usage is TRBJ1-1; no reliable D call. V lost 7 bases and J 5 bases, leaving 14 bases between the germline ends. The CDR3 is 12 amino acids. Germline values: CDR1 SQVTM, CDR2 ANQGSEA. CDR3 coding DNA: TGCAGCGCCGAGCGGGGAGGGACTGAAGCTTTCTTT. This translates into CSAERGGTEAFF.

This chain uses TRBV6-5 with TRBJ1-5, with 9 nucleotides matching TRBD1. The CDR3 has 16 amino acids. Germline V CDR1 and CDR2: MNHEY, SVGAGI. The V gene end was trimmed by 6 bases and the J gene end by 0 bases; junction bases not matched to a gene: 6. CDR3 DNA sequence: TGTGCCAGCAGGATCACAGGGGGCGATAGCAATCAGCCCCAGCATTTT. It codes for CASRITGGDSNQPQHF.

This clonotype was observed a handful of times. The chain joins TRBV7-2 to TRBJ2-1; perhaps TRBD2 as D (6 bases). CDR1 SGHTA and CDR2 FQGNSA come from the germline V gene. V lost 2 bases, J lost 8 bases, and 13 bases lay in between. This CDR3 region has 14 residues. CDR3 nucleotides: TGTGCCAGCAGCTTATCGGGCGGGGTGGATGAGCAGTTCTTC. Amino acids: CASSLSGGVDEQFF.

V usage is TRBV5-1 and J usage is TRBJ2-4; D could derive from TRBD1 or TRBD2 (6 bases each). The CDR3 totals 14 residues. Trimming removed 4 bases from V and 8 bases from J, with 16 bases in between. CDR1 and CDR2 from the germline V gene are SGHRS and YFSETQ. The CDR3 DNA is TGCGCCAGCAGCCCCCTCTCCGGGGGCGACATTCAGTACTTC. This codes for CASSPLSGGDIQYF. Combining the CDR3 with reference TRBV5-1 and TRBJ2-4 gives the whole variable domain KAGVTQTPRYLIKTRGQQVTLSCSPISGHRSVSWYQQTPGQGLQFLFEYFSETQRNKGNFPGRFSGRQFSNSRSEMNVSTLELGDSALYLCASSPLSGGDIQYFGAGTRLSVL.

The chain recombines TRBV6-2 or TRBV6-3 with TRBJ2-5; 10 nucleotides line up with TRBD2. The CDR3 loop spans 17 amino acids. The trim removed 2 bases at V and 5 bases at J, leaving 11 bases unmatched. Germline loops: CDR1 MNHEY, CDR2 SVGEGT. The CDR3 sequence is CASSYVLAGYRLETQYF. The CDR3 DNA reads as TGTGCCAGCAGTTACGTACTAGCGGGGTATCGACTGGAGACCCAGTACTTC.

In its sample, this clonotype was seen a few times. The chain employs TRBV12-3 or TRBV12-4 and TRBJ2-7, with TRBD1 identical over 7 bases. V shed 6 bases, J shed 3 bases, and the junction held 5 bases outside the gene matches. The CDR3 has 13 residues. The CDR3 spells CASRPTGSYEQYF. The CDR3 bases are TGTGCCAGCAGGCCGACAGGGAGCTACGAGCAGTACTTC.

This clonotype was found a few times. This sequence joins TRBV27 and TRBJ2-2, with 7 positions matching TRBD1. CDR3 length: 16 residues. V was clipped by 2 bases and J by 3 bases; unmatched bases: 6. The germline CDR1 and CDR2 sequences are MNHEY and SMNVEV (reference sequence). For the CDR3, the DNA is TGTGCCAGCAGTTTAAGACAGGGTATGGACACCGGGGAGCTGTTTTTT. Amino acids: CASSLRQGMDTGELFF.

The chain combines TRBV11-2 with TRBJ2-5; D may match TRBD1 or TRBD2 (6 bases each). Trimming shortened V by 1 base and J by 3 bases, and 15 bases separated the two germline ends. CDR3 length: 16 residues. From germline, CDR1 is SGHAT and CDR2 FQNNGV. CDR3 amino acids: CASSLVDGGGKETQYF. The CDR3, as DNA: TGTGCCAGCAGCTTAGTGGACGGGGGCGGGAAAGAGACCCAGTACTTC.

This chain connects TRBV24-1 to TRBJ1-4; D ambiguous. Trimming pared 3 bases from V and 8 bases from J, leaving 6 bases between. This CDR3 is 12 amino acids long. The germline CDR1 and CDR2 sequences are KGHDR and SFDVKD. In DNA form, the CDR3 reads TGTGCCACCAGTGATCAGGACGAAAAACTGTTTTTT. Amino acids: CATSDQDEKLFF.

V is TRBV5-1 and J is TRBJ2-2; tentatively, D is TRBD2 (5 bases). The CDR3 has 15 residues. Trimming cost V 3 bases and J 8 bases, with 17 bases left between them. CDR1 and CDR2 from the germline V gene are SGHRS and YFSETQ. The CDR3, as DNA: TGCGCCAGCAGCTCCTCCGGGGAACTTAGGGGGGAGCTGTTTTTT. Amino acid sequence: CASSSSGELRGELFF.

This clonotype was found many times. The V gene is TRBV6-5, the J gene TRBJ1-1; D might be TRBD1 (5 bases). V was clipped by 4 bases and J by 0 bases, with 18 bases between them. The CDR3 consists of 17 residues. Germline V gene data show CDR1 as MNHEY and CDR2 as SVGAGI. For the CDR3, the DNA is TGTGCCAGCAGTTTCGTCACCCCCGGGACGGTGAACACTGAAGCTTTCTTT. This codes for CASSFVTPGTVNTEAFF.

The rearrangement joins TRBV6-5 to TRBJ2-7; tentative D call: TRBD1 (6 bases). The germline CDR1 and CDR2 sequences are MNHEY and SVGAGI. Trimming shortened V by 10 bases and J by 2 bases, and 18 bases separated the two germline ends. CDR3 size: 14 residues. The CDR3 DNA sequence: TGTGCCACCGCCGGGACACCAACCCCCTACGAGCAGTACTTC. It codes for CATAGTPTPYEQYF.

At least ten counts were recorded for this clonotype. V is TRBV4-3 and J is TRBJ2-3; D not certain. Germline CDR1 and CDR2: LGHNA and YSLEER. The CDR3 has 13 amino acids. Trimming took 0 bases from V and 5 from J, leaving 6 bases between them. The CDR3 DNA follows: TGCGCCAGCAGCCAAGATTTTCTAGATACGCAGTATTTT. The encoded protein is CASSQDFLDTQYF.

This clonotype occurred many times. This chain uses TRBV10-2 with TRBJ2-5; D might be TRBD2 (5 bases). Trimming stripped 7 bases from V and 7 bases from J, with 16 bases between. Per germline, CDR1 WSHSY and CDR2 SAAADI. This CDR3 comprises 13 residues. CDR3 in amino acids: CASTGVDGGTQYF. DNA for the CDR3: TGCGCCAGCACCGGGGTGGACGGAGGGACCCAGTACTTC.

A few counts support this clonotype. The CDR3 coding sequence is TGTGCCAGCGGCTTGAATGAGCAGTTCTTC. It translates to CASGLNEQFF. This chain connects TRBV12-3 or TRBV12-4 to TRBJ2-1, with D unresolved. With 8 bases removed from V and 7 bases from J, the gap between germline ends came to 6 bases. This CDR3 contains 10 residues.

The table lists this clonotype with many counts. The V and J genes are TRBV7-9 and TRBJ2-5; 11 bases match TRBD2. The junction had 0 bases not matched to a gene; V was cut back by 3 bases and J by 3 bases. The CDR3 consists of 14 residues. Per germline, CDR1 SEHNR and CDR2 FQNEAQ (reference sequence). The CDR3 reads CASSLTSGEETQYF. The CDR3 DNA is TGTGCCAGCAGCTTGACTAGCGGGGAAGAGACCCAGTACTTC.

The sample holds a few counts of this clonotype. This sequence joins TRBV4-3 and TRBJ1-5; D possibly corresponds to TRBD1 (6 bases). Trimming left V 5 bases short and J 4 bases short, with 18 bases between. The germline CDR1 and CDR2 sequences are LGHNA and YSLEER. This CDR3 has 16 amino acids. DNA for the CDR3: TGCGCCAGCAGCTATCAAGGGGACATACCAAATCAGCCCCAGCATTTT. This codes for CASSYQGDIPNQPQHF.

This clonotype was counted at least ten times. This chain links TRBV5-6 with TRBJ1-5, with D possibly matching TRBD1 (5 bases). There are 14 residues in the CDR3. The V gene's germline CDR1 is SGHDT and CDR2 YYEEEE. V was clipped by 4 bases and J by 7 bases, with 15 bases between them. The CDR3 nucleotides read TGTGCCAGCAGCGTGGGGGGATTGTGGCAGCCCCAGCATTTT. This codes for CASSVGGLWQPQHF.

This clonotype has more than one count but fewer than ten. CDR3 loop: CASSLGIQETQYF. CDR3 nucleotides: TGTGCCAGCAGCCTCGGGATACAAGAGACCCAGTACTTC. The genes are TRBV12-3 or TRBV12-4 and TRBJ2-5; possibly TRBD2 for D (5 bases). V lost 6 bases and J 2 bases, leaving 10 bases between the germline ends. The CDR3 runs 13 residues.

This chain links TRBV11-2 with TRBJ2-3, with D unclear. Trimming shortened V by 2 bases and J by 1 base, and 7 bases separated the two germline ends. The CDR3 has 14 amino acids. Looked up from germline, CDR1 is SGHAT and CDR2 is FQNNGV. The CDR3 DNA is TGTGCCAGCAGCTTAAATAGGGGCACAGATACGCAGTATTTT. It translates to CASSLNRGTDTQYF.

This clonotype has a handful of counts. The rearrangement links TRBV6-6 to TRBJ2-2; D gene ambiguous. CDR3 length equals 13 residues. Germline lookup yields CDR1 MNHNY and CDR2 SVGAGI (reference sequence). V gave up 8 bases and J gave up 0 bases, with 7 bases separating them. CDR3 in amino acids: CASHVPNTGELFF. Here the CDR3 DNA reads TGTGCCAGCCACGTCCCGAACACCGGGGAGCTGTTTTTT.

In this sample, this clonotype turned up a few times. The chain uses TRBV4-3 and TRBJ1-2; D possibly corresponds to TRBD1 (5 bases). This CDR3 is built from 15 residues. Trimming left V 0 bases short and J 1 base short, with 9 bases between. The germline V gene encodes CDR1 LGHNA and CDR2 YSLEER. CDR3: CASSQDWGVNYGYTF. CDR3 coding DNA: TGCGCCAGCAGCCAAGATTGGGGGGTTAACTATGGCTACACCTTC.

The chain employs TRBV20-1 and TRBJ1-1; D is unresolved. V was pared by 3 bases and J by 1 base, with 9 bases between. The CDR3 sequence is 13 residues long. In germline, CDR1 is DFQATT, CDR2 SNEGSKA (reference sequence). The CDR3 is CSASDYRNTEAFF. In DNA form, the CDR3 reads TGCAGTGCTAGCGATTACAGGAACACTGAAGCTTTCTTT.

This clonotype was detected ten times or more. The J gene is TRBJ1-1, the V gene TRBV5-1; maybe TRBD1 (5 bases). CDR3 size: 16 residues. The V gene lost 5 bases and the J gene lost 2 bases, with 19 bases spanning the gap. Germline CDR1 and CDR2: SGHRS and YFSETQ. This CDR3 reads CASRNRQGWINTEAFF. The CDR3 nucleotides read TGCGCCAGCAGAAACCGGCAGGGTTGGATTAACACTGAAGCTTTCTTT.